This T cell receptor beta chain originates from a study of T cells after somatic rescue of genetic block. The protocol was immunoSEQ multiplex PCR, while the TCRdb copy is restricted to in-frame clones and leaves out a portion. This table has about 88,000 clones, 90% appearing once. The germline gives CDR1 SGHVS, CDR2 FQNEAQ. This CDR3 is 13 amino acids long. With 5 bases clipped from V and 9 bases from J, the junction kept 5 bases outside the gene matches. The sequenced sample consisted of peripheral blood mononuclear cells (PBMCs). The chain combines TRBV7-8 with TRBJ2-1; 9 nucleotides line up with TRBD2. The receptor comes from a woman aged 18 to 35. In DNA form, the CDR3 reads TGTGCCAGCAGCCTGGGACTAGCCGGTGAGCAGTTCTTC. This gives the protein CASSLGLAGEQFF.